What follows are 30 T cell receptor beta chains derived from one specimen sequenced in a study of identical twins. TCRdb fed the 5' RACE reads into MiXCR, producing one record per CDR3 protein. The profile covers 500,000 to 650,000 distinct CDR3 sequences, with less than 9% appearing a single time and 1.6% taken by the ten largest. The same sample was also studied in work on yellow fever vaccine responses in identical twins.

What was sequenced was PBMCs. Receptors were obtained from a young woman in good health.

The chain carries TRBV12-3 or TRBV12-4 and TRBJ2-5; D unclear. The V gene lost 3 bases and the J gene lost 1 base, with 6 bases spanning the gap. There are 13 residues in the CDR3. Written as DNA, the CDR3 is TGTGCCAGCAGTTTCAGGAGCCAAGAGACCCAGTACTTC. Translated: CASSFRSQETQYF.

The rearrangement joins TRBV2 to TRBJ2-3; 9 positions agree with TRBD1. The J segment lost 6 bases and the V segment lost 6 bases, leaving 7 bases of the junction unmatched. Germline CDR1 reads SNHLY; CDR2 reads FYNNEI. The CDR3 runs to 14 residues. The CDR3 DNA is TGTGCCAGCAGATCCGGACAGGGGATGGATACGCAGTATTTT. Translating it yields CASRSGQGMDTQYF.

CDR3 protein: CASSPPRGRGNEQFF. In DNA, the CDR3 is TGTGCCAGCAGCCCACCTAGAGGGCGAGGCAATGAGCAGTTCTTC. The genes are TRBV7-9 and TRBJ2-1; D is possibly TRBD2 (5 bases). Germline loops: CDR1 SEHNR, CDR2 FQNEAQ (reference sequence). The CDR3 sequence is 15 residues long. V was pared by 5 bases and J by 6 bases, with 17 bases between.

This clonotype was observed a handful of times. V is TRBV3-1 and J is TRBJ1-6; unclear D gene. Germline V lookup: CDR1 LGHDT, CDR2 YNNKEL (reference sequence). The V end was cut by 0 bases, the J end by 6 bases, with 6 bases between. CDR3 length: 14 amino acids. The CDR3 DNA sequence: TGTGCCAGCAGCCAAGATCCCGGTAATTCACCCCTCCACTTT. As protein: CASSQDPGNSPLHF. Complete variable domain (other parts from reference TRBV3-1 and TRBJ1-6): DTAVSQTPKYLVTQMGNDKSIKCEQNLGHDTMYWYKQDSKKFLKIMFSYNNKELIINETVPNRFSPKSPDKAHLNLHINSLELGDSAVYFCASSQDPGNSPLHFGNGTRLTVT.

This clonotype was counted a few times. The chain has TRBV20-1 and TRBJ1-2; 8 nucleotides match TRBD1. The germline V gene has CDR1 DFQATT and CDR2 SNEGSKA (reference sequence). Trimming cost V 0 bases and J 4 bases; bases outside gene matches: 7. There are 15 residues in the CDR3. The CDR3 DNA follows: TGCAGTGCTAGAGATGTCGGGACAGGCTTCTATGGCTACACCTTC. Translated: CSARDVGTGFYGYTF.

The genes are TRBV19 and TRBJ2-4, with D possibly matching TRBD2 (5 bases). V was cut by 4 bases and J by 2 bases, with 6 bases left in between. This CDR3 region has 13 residues. Germline V gives CDR1 LNHDA, CDR2 SQIVND (reference sequence). CDR3 sequence reads: CASSTGSKNIQYF. CDR3 in DNA: TGTGCCAGTAGTACGGGGTCCAAAAACATTCAGTACTTC.

The chain has TRBV20-1 and TRBJ2-3; a possible D gene is TRBD2 (7 bases). Trimming shortened V by 7 bases and J by 2 bases, and 16 bases separated the two germline ends. The CDR3 runs 14 residues. From germline, CDR1 is DFQATT and CDR2 SNEGSKA (reference sequence). CDR3 sequence: CSEGVGGVTDTQYF. The CDR3 DNA reads TGCAGTGAGGGGGTGGGGGGGGTCACAGATACGCAGTATTTT.

Ten or more counts support this clonotype. V gene TRBV6-5 combines with J gene TRBJ2-3, with a tentative D call TRBD2 (6 bases). The germline CDR1 and CDR2 sequences are MNHEY and SVGAGI. This CDR3 is 15 amino acids long. Trimming cost V 2 bases and J 0 bases, with 9 bases left between them. The CDR3 region is CASSYVGTSTDTQYF. In nucleotides, the CDR3 is TGTGCCAGCAGTTACGTTGGGACTAGCACAGATACGCAGTATTTT.

The chain recombines TRBV4-1 with TRBJ1-4; D might be TRBD1 (5 bases). The V gene lost 1 base and the J gene lost 7 bases, with 16 bases spanning the gap. CDR1 is MGHRA and CDR2 is YSYEKL in the germline V gene. This CDR3 is 16 amino acids long. As DNA, the CDR3 is TGCGCCAGCAGCCAAGTTAGGGGCAGGGTGATTGAAAAACTGTTTTTT. Translating gives CASSQVRGRVIEKLFF.

The table lists this clonotype with many counts. This chain uses TRBV24-1 with TRBJ2-1; D remains unclear. This CDR3 region has 14 residues. The germline CDR1 and CDR2 sequences are KGHDR and SFDVKD. The V gene lost 4 bases and the J gene lost 9 bases, with 15 bases spanning the gap. CDR3 in DNA: TGTGCCACCAGTGAGTATGGTGGGTGGGGTGAGCAGTTCTTC. Protein: CATSEYGGWGEQFF.

This clonotype was observed a few times. This rearrangement joins TRBV6-5 to TRBJ2-1; TRBD2 matches 9 bases. The CDR3 contains 16 residues. Trimming at V came to 0 bases and at J to 5 bases, leaving 5 bases not matched to a gene. Germline CDR1 MNHEY, CDR2 SVGAGI. CDR3 sequence: CASSYSTAGGNNEQFF. The CDR3 DNA reads as TGTGCCAGCAGTTACTCGACAGCGGGAGGAAACAATGAGCAGTTCTTC.

This clonotype was counted only a few times. The chain recombines TRBV28 with TRBJ2-1, with 9 nucleotides matching TRBD2. The CDR3 runs to 16 residues. Germline values: CDR1 MDHEN, CDR2 SYDVKM. Trimming cost V 2 bases and J 3 bases; bases outside gene matches: 5. CDR3 DNA: TGTGCCAGCAGTTTAGGCGGACTAGCGAGCTACAATGAGCAGTTCTTC. It specifies CASSLGGLASYNEQFF.

In this sample, this clonotype turned up many times. The rearrangement uses TRBV6-5 and TRBJ1-4; D is unclear. Germline CDR1 MNHEY, CDR2 SVGAGI. This CDR3 region has 14 residues. V was cut by 1 base and J by 8 bases, with 11 bases left in between. DNA for the CDR3: TGTGCCAGCAGTTACTTACAGAGTGGCGAAAAACTGTTTTTT. It codes for CASSYLQSGEKLFF.

This sequence joins TRBV4-2 and TRBJ2-3, with 10 bases that match TRBD1. Trimming cost V 3 bases and J 9 bases; bases outside gene matches: 3. This CDR3 is 13 amino acids long. Looked up from germline, CDR1 is LGHNA and CDR2 is YNFKEQ. CDR3 sequence reads: CASSQDRGVTQYF. CDR3 nucleotide sequence: TGTGCCAGCAGCCAGGACAGGGGGGTAACGCAGTATTTT.

This clonotype was detected many times. This rearrangement joins TRBV12-3 or TRBV12-4 to TRBJ1-4; D gene ambiguous. Trimming removed 6 bases at V and 4 bases at J, with 6 bases between. The CDR3 runs to 12 residues. CDR3 sequence: CASSHLNEKLFF. The CDR3 DNA reads TGTGCCAGCAGCCACCTTAATGAAAAACTGTTTTTT.

In regard to this clonotype: One end of the junction varies from germline; a read error may be responsible. The V and J genes are TRBV7-8 and TRBJ1-2; D remains ambiguous. Per the germline V gene, CDR1 is SGHVS and CDR2 is FQNEAQ. This CDR3 is built from 17 residues. CDR3 bases: TGTGCCAGCAGCCACCCTTCTCTAGGAATTGATAACTATGGCCACACCTTC. Translating it yields CASSHPSLGIDNYGHTF.

This clonotype was found a few times. The V gene is TRBV7-8, the J gene TRBJ2-7; 8 bases align to TRBD1. The length of the CDR3 is 15 residues. With V trimmed by 5 bases and J by 2 bases, 8 bases remained unmatched. CDR1 and CDR2 (germline): SGHVS, FQNEAQ. The CDR3 spells CASSSRDRRPYEQYV. The DNA for the CDR3 is TGTGCCAGCAGCAGCCGGGACAGGCGACCCTACGAGCAGTACGTC.

In its sample, this clonotype was seen a few times. The genes are TRBV5-1 and TRBJ2-2; TRBD1 is a possible D gene (6 bases). V was cut by 2 bases and J by 0 bases, with 17 bases left in between. Germline assignment: CDR1 SGHRS and CDR2 YFSETQ. The CDR3 spans 18 residues. In DNA form, the CDR3 reads TGCGCCAGCAGCTTTGTCCTATTTGGGACAACGAACACCGGGGAGCTGTTTTTT. Amino acid sequence: CASSFVLFGTTNTGELFF.

This clonotype was picked up a small number of times. The V and J genes are TRBV7-9 and TRBJ2-7; perhaps D is TRBD1 or TRBD2 (5 bases each). Trimming took off 4 bases at V and 3 bases at J, with 13 bases between the two ends. Germline V gene sequence: CDR1 SEHNR, CDR2 FQNEAQ (reference sequence). The CDR3 sequence is 14 residues long. CDR3 loop: CASSSGTSRYEQYF. As DNA, the CDR3 is TGTGCCAGCAGCTCCGGGACCTCACGCTACGAGCAGTACTTC. Complete variable domain (other parts from reference TRBV7-9 and TRBJ2-7): DTGVSQNPRHKITKRGQNVTFRCDPISEHNRLYWYRQTLGQGPEFLTYFQNEAQLEKSRLLSDRFSAERPKGSFSTLEIQRTEQGDSAMYLCASSSGTSRYEQYFGPGTRLTVT.

The J gene is TRBJ2-4, the V gene TRBV4-1; 14 nucleotides agree with TRBD2. The CDR3 extends over 20 amino acids. Germline V gene data show CDR1 as MGHRA and CDR2 as YSYEKL. The trim removed 4 bases at V and 0 bases at J, leaving 11 bases unmatched. CDR3 sequence: CASSRLAGGPGSVAKNIQYF. DNA for the CDR3: TGCGCCAGCAGCCGACTAGCGGGAGGGCCGGGTTCCGTAGCCAAAAACATTCAGTACTTC.

At least ten counts were recorded for this clonotype. The gene calls are TRBV12-3 or TRBV12-4 and TRBJ2-1; D is undetermined. CDR3 size: 12 residues. The V and J ends lost 3 bases and 8 bases respectively, with 8 bases between them. The CDR3 loop reads CASSFRVHEQFF. CDR3 bases: TGTGCCAGCAGTTTTAGGGTACATGAGCAGTTCTTC.

This chain joins TRBV10-3 and TRBJ2-1; 8 bases match TRBD2. The trim removed 3 bases at V and 4 bases at J, leaving 5 bases unmatched. Germline V gene sequence: CDR1 ENHRY, CDR2 SYGVKD. The CDR3 totals 15 residues. CDR3 residues: CAISDKGLVYNEQFF. The CDR3 bases are TGTGCCATCAGTGACAAGGGACTAGTGTACAATGAGCAGTTCTTC.

This sequence joins TRBV20-1 and TRBJ1-2; D gene uncertain. The germline CDR1 and CDR2 sequences are DFQATT and SNEGSKA (reference sequence). The length of the CDR3 is 11 residues. V shed 6 bases and J shed 2 bases, with 7 bases lying between them. DNA of the CDR3: TGCAGTGCCCCCCGCAACTATGGCTACACCTTC. Its protein product is CSAPRNYGYTF.

J is TRBJ2-5 and V is TRBV5-1; TRBD1 agrees at 11 bases. This CDR3 is built from 13 residues. The trim removed 7 bases at V and 4 bases at J, leaving 3 bases unmatched. Per the germline V gene, CDR1 is SGHRS and CDR2 is YFSETQ. The CDR3: CASAGQGGETQYF. In DNA, the CDR3 is TGCGCCAGCGCGGGACAGGGGGGAGAGACCCAGTACTTC.

The chain has TRBV18 and TRBJ1-1; no reliable D call. The CDR3 is made up of 14 amino acids. V lost 2 bases and J lost 4, with 11 bases in between. Germline lookup yields CDR1 KGHSH and CDR2 LQKENI. CDR3 amino acids: CASSPVGEVTEAFF. DNA of the CDR3: TGTGCCAGCTCACCAGTCGGGGAAGTCACTGAAGCTTTCTTT.

This chain links TRBV3-1 with TRBJ2-7, with D perhaps matching TRBD1 or TRBD2 (5 bases each). This CDR3 region has 13 residues. The germline V gene has CDR1 LGHDT and CDR2 YNNKEL (reference sequence). V lost 5 bases, J lost 3 bases, and 11 bases lay in between. The CDR3 bases are TGTGCCAGCAGCATCCGGGGCAGCTACGAGCAGTACTTC. Its protein is CASSIRGSYEQYF.

In its sample, this clonotype was seen many times. The chain employs TRBV12-3 or TRBV12-4 and TRBJ1-2, with TRBD1 matching over 9 bases. This CDR3 has 16 residues. V dropped 6 bases and J dropped 2; count of bases not matched to a gene: 10. This CDR3 is CASSSGTGFSNYGYTF. CDR3 DNA sequence: TGTGCCAGCAGCTCCGGGACAGGGTTCTCCAACTATGGCTACACCTTC.

CDR3 region: CASSERTGGSGANVLTF. CDR3 DNA sequence: TGTGCCAGCAGTGAAAGGACAGGGGGCTCTGGGGCCAACGTCCTGACTTTC. The V call is TRBV6-4, the J call TRBJ2-6, with TRBD1 matching 10 bases. Germline assignment: CDR1 MRHNA and CDR2 SNTAGT. The CDR3 runs 17 residues. J lost 0 bases, V lost 3 bases, and 2 bases had no gene match.

This clonotype appeared many times. The chain employs TRBV7-2 and TRBJ2-1, with D possibly matching TRBD2 (6 bases). CDR1 SGHTA and CDR2 FQGNSA come from the germline V gene. V lost 4 bases, J lost 7 bases, and 23 bases lay in between. This CDR3 has 17 amino acids. The CDR3 nucleotides read TGTGCCAGCAGCTCGAAGAGCGGGTTCCTCCCACGGAATGAGCAGTTCTTC. Protein product: CASSSKSGFLPRNEQFF. The whole variable domain, remainder taken from reference TRBV7-2 and TRBJ2-1, is GAGVSQSPSNKVTEKGKDVELRCDPISGHTALYWYRQSLGQGLEFLIYFQGNSAPDKSGLPSDRFSAERTGGSVSTLTIQRTQQEDSAVYLCASSSKSGFLPRNEQFFGPGTRLTVL.

Only a few counts were recorded for this clonotype. The chain couples TRBV20-1 to TRBJ2-7; 9 positions match TRBD2. V lost 4 bases to trimming and J lost 2 bases; unmatched junction nucleotides: 3. This CDR3 has 13 residues. CDR1 DFQATT and CDR2 SNEGSKA come from the germline V gene (reference sequence). Here the CDR3 reads CSATGLATYEQYV. In DNA form, the CDR3 reads TGCAGTGCTACTGGACTAGCGACCTACGAGCAGTACGTC.